This T cell receptor (beta chain) was sequenced in a study of control samples from healthy donors and cancer patients. Germline lookup yields CDR1 SEHNR and CDR2 FQNEAQ (reference sequence). Trimming stripped 6 bases from V and 0 bases from J, with 12 bases between. The CDR3 consists of 15 residues. This table comes from immunoSEQ multiplex PCR, and its TCRdb copy is limited to in-frame clones, with some not included. Its listing shows about 200,000 clones. Sequenced material: blood. The TCR comes from a woman aged 25 to 39 in good health. This rearrangement joins TRBV7-9 to TRBJ1-3, with D maybe TRBD1 (6 bases). Written as DNA, the CDR3 is TGTGCCAGCAGTTTGACAGGCGTCTCTGGAAACACCATATATTTT. Amino acid sequence: CASSLTGVSGNTIYF.